A selection of T cell receptor beta chains follows, all from one sample in a study of blood T cell repertoires in COVID-19. Produced via immunoSEQ multiplex PCR; TCRdb's table is partial and in-frame only. Of 120,000 to 150,000 clones in the sample, around 89% were seen once. The sequenced sample was peripheral blood. These receptors were taken from a woman aged 55-75 years with active COVID-19. CDR3s include the opening cysteine and the closing phenylalanine or tryptophan. D genes are given only for firm matches. Clone size is shown for a subset of rows, as once, few, many or a class of expanded clone.

j_call | clone_size | v_call | d_call | cdr3_nt | cdr3_aa
TRBJ2-7 | - | TRBV3-1/TRBV3-2 | TRBD2 | TGTGCCAGCAGCCCACGCCGCGGCGGGAGAAACGAGCAGTACTTC | CASSPRRGGRNEQYF
TRBJ1-1 | - | TRBV28 | TRBD1 | TGTGCCAGCGGGACAGTGATGAACACTGAAGCTTTCTTT | CASGTVMNTEAFF
TRBJ2-7 | - | TRBV7-2 | TRBD2 | TGTGCCAGCAGCTTAGCTGTAGTAGGACTAGCGGGACTACCCTACGAGCAGTACTTC | CASSLAVVGLAGLPYEQYF
TRBJ2-2 | - | TRBV12-3/TRBV12-4 | - | TGTGCCAGCAGCACCGGCACCGGGGAGCTGTTTTTT | CASSTGTGELFF
TRBJ2-7 | - | TRBV9 | - | TGTGCCAGCAGCGTAGGAGGGACACCTTTCTACGAGCAGTACTTC | CASSVGGTPFYEQYF
TRBJ2-6 | - | TRBV7-6 | TRBD1 | TGTGCCAGCAGCCGCAGCCCCCGGACAGGGGGACCATCTGGGGCCAACGTCCTGACTTTC | CASSRSPRTGGPSGANVLTF
TRBJ1-6 | - | TRBV18 | - | TGTGCCAGCGGAGACAGGCCCTATAATTCACCCCTCCACTTT | CASGDRPYNSPLHF
TRBJ2-7 | - | TRBV6-5 | TRBD2 | TGTGCCAGCAGTCTGACTAGCGGGTCCTCCTACGAGCAGTACTTC | CASSLTSGSSYEQYF
TRBJ2-7 | - | TRBV28 | TRBD1 | TGTGCCAGCAGTTTGTTCGGGACAGGGTCATACGAGCAGTACTTC | CASSLFGTGSYEQYF
TRBJ2-1 | once | TRBV7-6 | TRBD2 | TGTGCCAGCAGCTTTCCGGGACCCCGGGGGGGTGAGCAGTTCTTC | CASSFPGPRGGEQFF
TRBJ2-3 | - | TRBV5-4 | TRBD2 | TGTGCCAGCAGCTTGGACGGGAGGGACGGGGCAGATACGCAGTATTTT | CASSLDGRDGADTQYF
TRBJ2-1 | - | TRBV27 | - | TGTGCCAGCAGTGGGAGGGGGACGATAAACAATGAGCAGTTCTTC | CASSGRGTINNEQFF
TRBJ1-3 | - | TRBV19 | - | TGTGCCAGTAGTACCTCTAACCGCTCTGGAAACACCATATATTTT | CASSTSNRSGNTIYF
TRBJ1-2 | - | TRBV28 | TRBD1 | TGTGCCAGCGGACAGGGAGTCCATGGCTACACCTTC | CASGQGVHGYTF
TRBJ2-2 | - | TRBV19 | - | TGTGCCAGTAGTATTCGCGGGCCCTCGAACACCGGGGAGCTGTTTTTT | CASSIRGPSNTGELFF
TRBJ2-5 | - | TRBV5-1 | TRBD2 | TGCGCCAGCAGCTTGATCCTAGCGGGAGGGCCGAGAGAGACCCAGTACTTC | CASSLILAGGPRETQYF
TRBJ2-3 | - | TRBV6-5 | TRBD2 | TGTGCCAGCAGTTACGGGCTAGCGGGTTCAGCAGATACGCAGTATTTT | CASSYGLAGSADTQYF
TRBJ1-2 | - | TRBV4-3 | TRBD1 | TGCGCCAGCAGCCAAGGTAGAACAGGGGTTTATGGCTACACCTTC | CASSQGRTGVYGYTF
TRBJ2-7 | - | TRBV4-3 | TRBD2 | TGCGCCAGCAGCCAAATGGACAGCCGGACTAGCCCCTACGAGCAGTACTTC | CASSQMDSRTSPYEQYF
TRBJ2-3 | - | TRBV5-1 | TRBD2 | TGCGCCAGCAGCTCCCCTAGCGGTGCTAGCACAGATACGCAGTATTTT | CASSSPSGASTDTQYF
TRBJ2-2 | - | TRBV11-2 | - | TGTGCCAGCAGCTTATCCCTAGCGCGAGGCACCGGGGAGCTGTTTTTT | CASSLSLARGTGELFF
TRBJ2-5 | - | TRBV6-5 | - | TGTGCCAGCAGTTACTCGAAACTGAGAGAGACCCAGTACTTC | CASSYSKLRETQYF
TRBJ1-2 | - | TRBV4-3 | TRBD1 | TGCGCCAGCAGCCAAGCCCAGGGGGATTACTATGGCTACACCTTC | CASSQAQGDYYGYTF
TRBJ1-3 | - | TRBV19 | TRBD1 | TGTGCCAGTAGCACAGGGGAAGGAAACACCATATATTTT | CASSTGEGNTIYF
TRBJ2-7 | - | TRBV6-5 | - | TGTGCCAGCAGTTACTCGACTCTGAACTCCTACGAGCAGTACTTC | CASSYSTLNSYEQYF
TRBJ2-1 | once | TRBV30 | TRBD2 | TGTGCCTGGAGTTGGCTAGCGGACAATGAGCAGTTCTTC | CAWSWLADNEQFF
TRBJ2-1 | - | TRBV19 | - | TGTGCCAGTAGTATAAGCAGTCGAGCGGTAAATGAGCAGTTCTTC | CASSISSRAVNEQFF
TRBJ1-1 | - | TRBV6-5 | - | TGTGCCAGCAGAAACGGGGGTGGGAGGAACACTGAAGCTTTCTTT | CASRNGGGRNTEAFF
TRBJ2-3 | - | TRBV9 | - | TGTGCCAGCAGCGTAGAGGGGGAAGATACGCAGTATTTT | CASSVEGEDTQYF
TRBJ1-6 | - | TRBV27 | TRBD1 | TGTGCCAGCAGTTTGGGGGACAGGGGTTGGTCACCCCTCCACTTT | CASSLGDRGWSPLHF
TRBJ2-3 | - | TRBV10-3 | - | TGTGCCATCAGTGTATGGGGGGGCACAGATACGCAGTATTTT | CAISVWGGTDTQYF
TRBJ2-7 | few | TRBV18 | TRBD2 | TGTGCCAGCTCACCGGGGACTAGCGGGAGGGCCGGGTACGAGCAGTACTTC | CASSPGTSGRAGYEQYF
TRBJ2-7 | - | TRBV7-9 | TRBD2 | TGTGCCAGCAGCTCCCGACTAGCGGGATCCTACGAGCAGTACTTC | CASSSRLAGSYEQYF
TRBJ2-7 | once | TRBV7-9 | TRBD2 | TGTGCCAGCAGCCCACGACTAGCGGGAGAGACCTACGAGCAGTACTTC | CASSPRLAGETYEQYF
TRBJ2-1 | - | TRBV7-9 | - | TGTGCCAGCAGGCAACAGGGTTCTGGGTACAATGAGCAGTTCTTC | CASRQQGSGYNEQFF
TRBJ2-3 | - | TRBV5-1 | - | TGCGCCAGCAGCTTCCCTCCAAGGAGTGCCTCAGATACGCAGTATTTT | CASSFPPRSASDTQYF
TRBJ2-3 | once | TRBV12-5 | TRBD2 | TGTGCTAGTGGTCTTACCGGGACTAGCGGGAGAAATACCTATACGCAGTATTTT | CASGLTGTSGRNTYTQYF
TRBJ2-5 | - | TRBV20-1 | - | TGCAGTGCTAGTCCAGGGGCCCAAGAGACCCAGTACTTC | CSASPGAQETQYF
TRBJ2-3 | - | TRBV24-1 | - | TGTGCCACCAGTAGAGGCGGAGCAGATACGCAGTATTTT | CATSRGGADTQYF
TRBJ2-1 | - | TRBV5-1 | TRBD2 | TGCGCCAGCAAGGTAGCGGGAGGGAATGAGCAGTTCTTC | CASKVAGGNEQFF
TRBJ2-1 | - | TRBV27 | TRBD2 | TGTGCCAGCAGTTTACTCGGCGGGAGCTCCTACAATGAGCAGTTCTTC | CASSLLGGSSYNEQFF
TRBJ2-1 | - | TRBV3-1/TRBV3-2 | - | TGTGCCAGCAGCCAAGATGGACAGAGCACCTACAATGAGCAGTTCTTC | CASSQDGQSTYNEQFF
TRBJ2-1 | once | TRBV12-5 | - | TGTGCTAGTGGTCCTTCCCGGGATGAGCAGTTCTTC | CASGPSRDEQFF
TRBJ2-1 | - | TRBV7-2 | TRBD1 | TGTGCCAGCAGCCCCCGGCCGGGGACAGGACGAGTATATGAGCAGTTCTTC | CASSPRPGTGRVYEQFF
TRBJ2-1 | few | TRBV5-1 | - | TGCGCCAGCAGCTCCGCCCAGGCTTTCCGACCCTCTTACAATGAGCAGTTCTTC | CASSSAQAFRPSYNEQFF
TRBJ1-3 | - | TRBV19 | - | TGTGCCAGTAGTATACTCGTCGCGGCAGGAAACACCATATATTTT | CASSILVAAGNTIYF
TRBJ2-7 | - | TRBV21-1 | - | TGTGCCAGCAGCAAAGGTGGGGGGACAGGGAGAAATGAGCAGTACTTC | CASSKGGGTGRNEQYF
TRBJ2-7 | once | TRBV28 | - | TGTGCCAGCAGACAGCTTTCCTACGAGCAGTACTTC | CASRQLSYEQYF
TRBJ2-3 | - | TRBV27 | TRBD2 | TGTGCCAGCAGTCCGCGACTAGCAAGCACAGATACGCAGTATTTT | CASSPRLASTDTQYF
TRBJ1-5 | - | TRBV28 | - | TGTGCCAGCAGTTTAGGGGGACTTAGCAATCAGCCCCAGCATTTT | CASSLGGLSNQPQHF
TRBJ1-2 | - | TRBV5-4 | TRBD1 | TGTGCCAGCAGCTCGAGGACAGGGGAAAGTATACGCTACACCTTC | CASSSRTGESIRYTF
TRBJ2-7 | - | TRBV11-2 | - | TGTGCCAGCAGCTTTGGCCCCGGGCGGGACGGCGAGCAGTACTTC | CASSFGPGRDGEQYF
TRBJ2-7 | few | TRBV7-3 | TRBD1 | TGTGCCAGCAGCTTCCCTAAGCACAGGGGGCTGTTCGAGCAGTACTTC | CASSFPKHRGLFEQYF
TRBJ2-1 | - | TRBV7-2 | TRBD2 | TGTGCCAGCAGCCGTGGGACTAGCGCGAACAATGAGCAGTTCTTC | CASSRGTSANNEQFF
TRBJ1-5 | - | TRBV6-2/TRBV6-3 | - | TGTGCCAGCAGTTACGGGGTGGAGGGAAGGCAGCCCCAGCATTTT | CASSYGVEGRQPQHF
TRBJ2-1 | - | TRBV4-2 | TRBD2 | TGTGCCAGCAGCCAATTCACTAGCGGGAGTTACAATGAGCAGTTCTTC | CASSQFTSGSYNEQFF
TRBJ1-5 | few | TRBV2 | TRBD1 | TGTGCCAGCAGTGTAACAGGGGGCTTCAATCAGCCCCAGCATTTT | CASSVTGGFNQPQHF
TRBJ1-5 | - | TRBV28 | - | TGTGCCAGCAGCGCCGAGGCCATCCGGGGTCAGCCCCAGCATTTT | CASSAEAIRGQPQHF
TRBJ1-2 | - | TRBV7-9 | - | TGTGCCAGCAGCTTAGGGGTAAAGACAGGACCCGCTAGAGGCTATGGCTACACCTTC | CASSLGVKTGPARGYGYTF
TRBJ2-2 | - | TRBV6-2/TRBV6-3 | - | TGTGCCAGCAGTTACTCTTTGGGGGCGCGTGGCGGGGAGCTGTTTTTT | CASSYSLGARGGELFF